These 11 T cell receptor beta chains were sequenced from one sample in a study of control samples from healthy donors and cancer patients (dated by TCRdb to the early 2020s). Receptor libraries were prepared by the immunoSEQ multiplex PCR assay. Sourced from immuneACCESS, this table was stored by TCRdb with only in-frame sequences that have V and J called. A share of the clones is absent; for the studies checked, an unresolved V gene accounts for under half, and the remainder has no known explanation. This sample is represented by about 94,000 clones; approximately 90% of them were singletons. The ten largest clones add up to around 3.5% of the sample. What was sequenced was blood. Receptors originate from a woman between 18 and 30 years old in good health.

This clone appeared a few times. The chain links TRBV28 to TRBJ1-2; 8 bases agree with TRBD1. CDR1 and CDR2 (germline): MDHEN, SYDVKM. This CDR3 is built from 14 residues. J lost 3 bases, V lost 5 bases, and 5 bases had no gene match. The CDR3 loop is CASSIMDRDYGYTF. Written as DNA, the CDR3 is TGTGCCAGCAGTATAATGGACAGGGACTATGGCTACACCTTC.

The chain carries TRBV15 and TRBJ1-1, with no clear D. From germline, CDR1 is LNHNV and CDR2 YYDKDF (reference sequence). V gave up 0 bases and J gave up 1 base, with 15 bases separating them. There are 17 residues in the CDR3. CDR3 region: CATSRDSVSAANTEAFF. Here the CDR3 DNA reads TGTGCCACCAGCAGAGATTCAGTCTCGGCGGCGAACACTGAAGCTTTCTTT.

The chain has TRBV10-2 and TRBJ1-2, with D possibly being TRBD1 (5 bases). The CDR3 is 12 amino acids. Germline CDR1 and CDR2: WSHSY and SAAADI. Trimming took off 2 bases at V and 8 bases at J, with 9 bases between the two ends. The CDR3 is CASSEDRQGYTF. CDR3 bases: TGCGCCAGCAGTGAGGACAGACAGGGCTACACCTTC.

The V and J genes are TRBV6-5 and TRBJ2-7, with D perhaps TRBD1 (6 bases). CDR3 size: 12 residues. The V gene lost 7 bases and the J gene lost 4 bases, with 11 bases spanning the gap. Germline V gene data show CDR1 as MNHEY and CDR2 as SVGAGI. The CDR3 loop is CASKGVPYEQYF. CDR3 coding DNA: TGTGCCAGCAAGGGGGTTCCTTACGAGCAGTACTTC.

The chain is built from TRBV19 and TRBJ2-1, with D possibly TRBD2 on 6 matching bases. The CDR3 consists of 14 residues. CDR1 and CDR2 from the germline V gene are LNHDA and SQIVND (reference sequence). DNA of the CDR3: TGTGCGACTGAAAGGCGGGGCTTCTACAATGAGCAGTTCTTC. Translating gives CATERRGFYNEQFF.

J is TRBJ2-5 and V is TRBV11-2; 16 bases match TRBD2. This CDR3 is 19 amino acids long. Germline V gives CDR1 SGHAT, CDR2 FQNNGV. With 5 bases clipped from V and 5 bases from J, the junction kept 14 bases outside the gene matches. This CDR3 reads CASSTPLGTSGGARETQYF. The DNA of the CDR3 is TGTGCCAGCAGCACCCCCCTCGGGACTAGCGGGGGGGCCAGGGAGACCCAGTACTTC.

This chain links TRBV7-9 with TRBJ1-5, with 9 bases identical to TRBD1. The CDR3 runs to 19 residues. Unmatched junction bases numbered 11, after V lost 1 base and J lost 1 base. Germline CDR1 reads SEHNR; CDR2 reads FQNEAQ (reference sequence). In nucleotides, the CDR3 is TGTGCCAGCAGCTTAGAACTGTTATCGACAGGGGGGAGCAATCAGCCCCAGCATTTT. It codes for CASSLELLSTGGSNQPQHF.

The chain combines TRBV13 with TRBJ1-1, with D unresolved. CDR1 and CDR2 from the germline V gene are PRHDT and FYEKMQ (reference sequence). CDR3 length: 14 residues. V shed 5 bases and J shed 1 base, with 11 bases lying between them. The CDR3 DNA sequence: TGTGCCAGCAGCCGAAGGCCAGGGAACACTGAAGCTTTCTTT. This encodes CASSRRPGNTEAFF.

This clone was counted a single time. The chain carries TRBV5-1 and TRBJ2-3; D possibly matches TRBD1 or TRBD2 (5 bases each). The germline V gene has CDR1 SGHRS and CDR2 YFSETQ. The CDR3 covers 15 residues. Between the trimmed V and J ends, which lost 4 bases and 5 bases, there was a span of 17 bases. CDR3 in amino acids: CASSRTRGREDTQYF. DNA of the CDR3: TGCGCCAGCAGCAGGACCCGGGGCAGGGAAGATACGCAGTATTTT.

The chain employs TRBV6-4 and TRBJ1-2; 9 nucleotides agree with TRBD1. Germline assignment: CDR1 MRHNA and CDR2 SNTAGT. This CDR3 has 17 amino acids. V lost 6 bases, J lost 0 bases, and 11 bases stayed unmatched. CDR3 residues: CASSSGTGLGSNYGYTF. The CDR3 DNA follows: TGTGCCAGCAGCTCCGGGACAGGGTTGGGCTCTAACTATGGCTACACCTTC.

The CDR3 spells CASSSGGNYGYTF. The CDR3 DNA reads as TGTGCCAGCAGCTCGGGAGGGAACTATGGCTACACCTTC. V usage is TRBV5-6 and J usage is TRBJ1-2; no reliable D call. The CDR3 covers 13 residues. V lost 3 bases and J lost 2, with 8 bases in between. Germline CDR1 reads SGHDT; CDR2 reads YYEEEE.